This record looks at one TCR beta chain sequence and its context. Its antigen is undetermined. The data originate from a study of T cell clusters in autoimmune cytopenias. Broader study findings: TRB repertoire shifts in secondary cytopenia and chronic lymphocytic leukemia mostly reflected lymphoma, not autoimmunity. No cluster-lack signature appeared between secondary cytopenia and chronic lymphocytic leukemia patients, apparently due to lymphoma masking.

One tube held mixed TRB-A and TRB-B primer pools for touch-down PCR. TCRdb re-called the multiplex PCR reads and catalogs CDR3 proteins one per entry, DNA excluded. The sample is made up of around 5,400 distinct CDR3 sequences, and the top ten hold 15% to 20% of it. TRB was amplified from approximately 230 ng of peripheral blood genomic DNA per sample. Germline assignment: CDR1 SGHRS and CDR2 YFSETQ. CDR3 length: 13 residues. The source is a human donor with an autoimmune cytopenia or autoimmune hepatitis (not recorded which). The chain carries TRBV5-1 and TRBJ2-5. Sequenced input: peripheral blood. CDR3 sequence reads: CASSLDGQETQYF.